The 30 T cell receptor beta chains given below trace back to one sample, sequenced in a study of T-cell reconstitution after alpha-beta-depleted transplantation in children. For TCRbeta, the library was prepared with unique molecular identifiers. TCRdb re-called the PCR reads through MiXCR, storing one row per CDR3 protein. Here the sample spans around 450,000 distinct CDR3 sequences, about 10% being singletons. This specimen was PBMCs, taken before TCRalphabeta/CD19-depleted stem cell transplant. All receptors come from a child aged 2 to 10 with inherited bone marrow failure, due to receive a stem cell transplant.

The chain recombines TRBV20-1 with TRBJ2-1, with D unclear. Deletions cut 3 bases from V and 0 bases from J, with 12 bases between. Germline-derived CDR1 and CDR2 are DFQATT and SNEGSKA (reference sequence). There are 15 residues in the CDR3. Here the CDR3 reads CSARGRLPSYNEQFF. The CDR3 region has the DNA TGCAGTGCTAGGGGCCGGCTCCCCTCCTACAATGAGCAGTTCTTC.

This clonotype was counted between two and nine times. The V call is TRBV4-3, the J call TRBJ1-3; D unclear. CDR3 size: 15 residues. Germline loops: CDR1 LGHNA, CDR2 YSLEER. The V and J ends lost 0 bases and 4 bases respectively, with 10 bases between them. CDR3 in amino acids: CASSQEVADGNTIYF. The CDR3, as DNA: TGCGCCAGCAGCCAAGAGGTGGCAGACGGAAACACCATATATTTT.

There are a few counts of this clonotype. The chain is built from TRBV3-1 and TRBJ2-7, with 12 nucleotides matching TRBD2. The CDR3 runs to 15 residues. V lost 5 bases to trimming and J lost 2 bases; unmatched junction nucleotides: 4. Germline V gene sequence: CDR1 LGHDT, CDR2 YNNKEL (reference sequence). DNA for the CDR3: TGTGCCAGCAGCACTCGACTAGCGGGAGCCTACGAGCAGTACTTC. It encodes CASSTRLAGAYEQYF.

The V and J genes are TRBV28 and TRBJ2-3, with 11 positions matching TRBD2. This CDR3 contains 15 residues. In germline, CDR1 is MDHEN, CDR2 SYDVKM. V lost 6 bases to trimming and J lost 8 bases; unmatched junction nucleotides: 10. The CDR3 DNA reads as TGTGCCAGCAGGGCTATAGCGGGAGGGGGGAGTACGCAGTATTTT. Its translation: CASRAIAGGGSTQYF.

This clonotype has a count of ten or more. V is TRBV27 and J is TRBJ2-1, with D perhaps TRBD1 (5 bases). From germline, CDR1 is MNHEY and CDR2 SMNVEV (reference sequence). This CDR3 has 14 amino acids. V dropped 5 bases and J dropped 4 bases, with 12 bases sitting between them. The DNA of the CDR3 is TGTGCCAGCAGTGTTTGGGGCAGTTACAATGAGCAGTTCTTC. The encoded protein is CASSVWGSYNEQFF.

In its sample, this clonotype was seen a few times. The chain combines TRBV29-1 with TRBJ2-2; a weak D match, TRBD2 (6 bases). V lost 6 bases and J 1 base, leaving 9 bases between the germline ends. The germline V gene has CDR1 SQVTM and CDR2 ANQGSEA. The CDR3 is 13 residues long. CDR3 nucleotides: TGCAGCGTGTTGGGGGGGAACACCGGGGAGCTGTTTTTT. Residues: CSVLGGNTGELFF.

This clonotype was counted at least ten times. V usage is TRBV5-1 and J usage is TRBJ2-1; 9 positions agree with TRBD2. This CDR3 region has 17 residues. V trimming: 4 bases; J trimming: 9 bases; junction bases outside the gene matches: 17. The germline V gene has CDR1 SGHRS and CDR2 YFSETQ. The CDR3 is CASSTRGLGTSSFEQFF. DNA of the CDR3: TGCGCCAGCAGCACGCGAGGTCTGGGGACTAGCTCGTTTGAGCAGTTCTTC.

There are many counts of this clonotype. V is TRBV10-3 and J is TRBJ2-1, with 7 bases aligning to TRBD1. Germline assignment: CDR1 ENHRY and CDR2 SYGVKD. The CDR3 consists of 14 residues. V was pared by 5 bases and J by 7 bases, with 8 bases of the junction left unmatched. CDR3 region: CAISFDRVRNEQFF. The CDR3 nucleotides are TGTGCCATCAGTTTTGACAGGGTCCGGAATGAGCAGTTCTTC.

This clonotype was seen many times. V gene TRBV7-9 combines with J gene TRBJ2-3; D may be TRBD1 or TRBD2 (5 bases each). This CDR3 spans 14 amino acids. Trimming removed 0 bases at V and 5 bases at J, with 9 bases between. In germline, CDR1 is SEHNR, CDR2 FQNEAQ (reference sequence). The CDR3 reads CASSLAVGGDTQYF. CDR3 in DNA: TGTGCCAGCAGCTTAGCTGTTGGGGGAGATACGCAGTATTTT.

V usage is TRBV6-2 or TRBV6-3 and J usage is TRBJ1-1, with 7 bases lining up with TRBD1. Trimming cost V 1 base and J 0 bases; bases outside gene matches: 2. The CDR3 contains 15 residues. Germline CDR1 MNHEY, CDR2 SVGEGT. CDR3 nucleotide sequence: TGTGCCAGCAGTTACTTACAGGGGCTGAACACTGAAGCTTTCTTT. Translated, it gives CASSYLQGLNTEAFF.

At least ten counts were recorded for this clonotype. V is TRBV20-1 and J is TRBJ2-3; the match to TRBD1 covers 7 bases. This CDR3 spans 13 amino acids. The V gene's germline CDR1 is DFQATT and CDR2 SNEGSKA (reference sequence). Trimming removed 2 bases from V and 6 bases from J; junction bases left unmatched: 5. As DNA, the CDR3 is TGCAGTGCTAGAAAGGGGGCCTACGATACGCAGTATTTT. This codes for CSARKGAYDTQYF.

As for this clonotype: Being one base from a much bigger clone, this may be a read error. V is TRBV27 and J is TRBJ2-4, with 8 bases lining up with TRBD2. The CDR3 length is 17 residues. Germline V gene lookup returns CDR1 MNHEY and CDR2 SMNVEV (reference sequence). The trim removed 6 bases at V and 3 bases at J, leaving 13 bases unmatched. The CDR3 reads CASSPSGGRWCKNIQYF. CDR3 nucleotides: TGTGCCAGCAGCCCCTCGGGGGGGAGATGGTGCAAAAACATTCAGTACTTC.

This clonotype was recorded many times. V gene TRBV10-3 combines with J gene TRBJ1-5, with D unclear. Looked up from germline, CDR1 is ENHRY and CDR2 is SYGVKD. The V and J ends lost 8 bases and 2 bases respectively, with 1 base between them. CDR3 length: 10 amino acids. CDR3 in amino acids: CAICNQPQHF. The DNA of the CDR3 is TGTGCCATCTGCAATCAGCCCCAGCATTTT.

This clonotype has more than one count but fewer than ten. The chain links TRBV1 to TRBJ1-5; the tabulated D call, TRBD1, remains unverified against the DNA. TRBV1 constitutes a pseudogene. The CDR3 runs 15 residues. CDR3 residues: CTRDTGGDSNQPQHF. In DNA form, the CDR3 reads TGCACCAGAGATACAGGGGGAGATAGCAATCAGCCCCAGCATTTT.

This clonotype was observed a handful of times. The V and J genes are TRBV23-1 and TRBJ1-1, with D maybe TRBD1 (6 bases). TRBV23-1 belongs to the ORF category, with a function that is uncertain. V lost 8 bases and J lost 5, with 24 bases in between. This CDR3 contains 16 residues. CDR3 amino acids: CASPSRRGGRDTEAFF. DNA for the CDR3: TGCGCCAGCCCGAGCCGCCGTGGGGGGCGGGATACTGAAGCTTTCTTT.

The CDR3 DNA reads TGTGCCAGCTCACCATTTTTGACCCCCGAGCAGTACTTC. This codes for CASSPFLTPEQYF. The rearrangement uses TRBV18 and TRBJ2-7; D unresolved. Germline CDR1 KGHSH, CDR2 LQKENI. This CDR3 has 13 residues. V was shortened by 2 bases and J by 6 bases, with 11 bases between the two germline ends.

In its sample, this clonotype was seen many times. The chain joins TRBV29-1 to TRBJ2-2; D unclear. From germline, CDR1 is SQVTM and CDR2 ANQGSEA. V lost 7 bases to trimming and J lost 7 bases, with 10 bases between them. This CDR3 is 11 amino acids long. The CDR3: CSGLDGGELFF. The CDR3 bases are TGCAGCGGGCTAGATGGCGGGGAGCTGTTTTTT.

This clonotype was counted only a few times. The chain combines TRBV7-9 with TRBJ2-5; D tentatively reads TRBD1 or TRBD2 (5 bases each). Trimming stripped 6 bases from V and 6 bases from J, with 17 bases between. Germline CDR1 SEHNR, CDR2 FQNEAQ (reference sequence). There are 14 residues in the CDR3. The CDR3: CASRQPGRPKTQYF. Here the CDR3 DNA reads TGTGCCAGCAGACAACCGGGACGGCCAAAGACCCAGTACTTC.

This clonotype was seen many times. This chain uses TRBV9 with TRBJ2-5, with 7 bases fitting TRBD2. CDR3 size: 15 residues. Trimming at V came to 0 bases and at J to 1 base, leaving 3 bases not matched to a gene. The germline CDR1 and CDR2 sequences are SGDLS and YYNGEE. This CDR3 is CASSVGSSGQETQYF. CDR3 nucleotides: TGTGCCAGCAGCGTAGGGTCTAGCGGCCAAGAGACCCAGTACTTC. The variable domain in full, with the rest retrieved from reference TRBV9 and TRBJ2-5, is DSGVTQTPKHLITATGQRVTLRCSPRSGDLSVYWYQQSLDQGLQFLIQYYNGEERAKGNILERFSAQQFPDLHSELNLSSLELGDSALYFCASSVGSSGQETQYFGPGTRLLVL.

The V and J genes are TRBV4-3 and TRBJ2-3; 7 bases fit TRBD2. The junction had 10 bases not matched to a gene; V was cut back by 0 bases and J by 4 bases. Germline V gene data show CDR1 as LGHNA and CDR2 as YSLEER. The CDR3 covers 17 residues. The CDR3 loop reads CASSQDGREGYPDTQYF. The CDR3 bases are TGCGCCAGCAGCCAAGATGGGAGGGAGGGTTATCCAGATACGCAGTATTTT.

V usage is TRBV29-1 and J usage is TRBJ2-5; TRBD2 agrees at 7 bases. This CDR3 spans 12 amino acids. V lost 6 bases to trimming and J lost 5 bases; unmatched junction nucleotides: 6. In germline, CDR1 is SQVTM, CDR2 ANQGSEA. CDR3 sequence: CSVTSVRETQYF. CDR3 in DNA: TGCAGCGTCACTAGCGTGAGGGAGACCCAGTACTTC.

This chain links TRBV21-1 with TRBJ2-1; the D call in the table, TRBD2, was not verified against the DNA. TRBV21-1 is tagged as a pseudogene. The CDR3 extends over 19 amino acids. The CDR3 sequence is CASSKVRPLAGGENNEQFF. Written as DNA, the CDR3 is TGTGCCAGCAGCAAAGTTAGGCCACTAGCGGGAGGGGAAAACAATGAGCAGTTCTTC.

This clonotype was recorded at least ten times. V gene TRBV19 combines with J gene TRBJ2-5; 8 nucleotides align to TRBD2. V gave up 6 bases and J gave up 7 bases; unmatched junction bases: 7. Looked up from germline, CDR1 is LNHDA and CDR2 is SQIVND (reference sequence). There are 13 residues in the CDR3. CDR3 in DNA: TGTGCCAGTAGGCCCCGGGGGGGAGGGACCCAGTACTTC. It translates to CASRPRGGGTQYF.

This sequence joins TRBV27 and TRBJ1-1, with D perhaps TRBD1 (5 bases). The germline V gene has CDR1 MNHEY and CDR2 SMNVEV (reference sequence). V was trimmed by 3 bases and J by 7 bases, leaving 12 bases between them. This CDR3 is built from 13 residues. The CDR3 DNA follows: TGTGCCAGCAGTTTTACCTCGGACAATGAAGCTTTCTTT. This codes for CASSFTSDNEAFF.

V usage is TRBV20-1 and J usage is TRBJ2-2; TRBD2 agrees at 13 bases. The V and J ends lost 8 bases and 5 bases, in that order; junction bases with no gene match: 2. CDR3 length equals 13 residues. Germline assignment: CDR1 DFQATT and CDR2 SNEGSKA (reference sequence). This chain's CDR3 is CSQLAGGTGELFF. CDR3 nucleotides: TGCAGTCAACTAGCGGGAGGGACCGGGGAGCTGTTTTTT.

The chain recombines TRBV3-1 with TRBJ2-1; 13 positions agree with TRBD2. V was pared by 5 bases and J by 8 bases, with 6 bases of the junction left unmatched. This CDR3 contains 15 residues. Germline V gene lookup returns CDR1 LGHDT and CDR2 YNNKEL (reference sequence). CDR3 nucleotide sequence: TGTGCCAGCAGCTCGACTAGCGGGAGGCTCCATGAGCAGTTCTTC. Protein product: CASSSTSGRLHEQFF.

The sample holds many counts of this clonotype. This chain uses TRBV28 with TRBJ2-1; D could derive from TRBD1 or TRBD2 (5 bases each). V was shortened by 5 bases and J by 5 bases, with 19 bases between the two germline ends. This CDR3 is built from 16 residues. Per the germline V gene, CDR1 is MDHEN and CDR2 is SYDVKM. CDR3 nucleotides: TGTGCCAGCAGTCAATATTTGGGGGAATCGGACAATGAGCAGTTCTTC. Its protein product is CASSQYLGESDNEQFF.

This clonotype has a count of ten or more. The V gene is TRBV7-2, the J gene TRBJ2-1; 7 bases are shared with TRBD2. V was clipped by 5 bases and J by 10 bases; unmatched bases: 17. The length of the CDR3 is 16 residues. Germline CDR1 and CDR2: SGHTA and FQGNSA. CDR3 nucleotides: TGTGCCAGCAGCACTACCCTAACTAGCGCGAACAGGGAGCAGTTCTTC. Translating gives CASSTTLTSANREQFF.

This clonotype was detected many times. The gene calls are TRBV4-3 and TRBJ1-1; unclear D gene. The germline V gene has CDR1 LGHNA and CDR2 YSLEER. This CDR3 is 14 amino acids long. The V and J ends lost 3 bases and 1 base respectively, with 9 bases between them. CDR3 DNA sequence: TGCGCCAGCAGCCAGGCATGGCCGAACACTGAAGCTTTCTTT. Its protein product is CASSQAWPNTEAFF.

This clonotype came up a few times. The chain employs TRBV11-2 and TRBJ2-7; 12 bases match TRBD2. The CDR3 extends over 17 amino acids. Trimming cost V 0 bases and J 4 bases; bases outside gene matches: 7. Germline loops: CDR1 SGHAT, CDR2 FQNNGV. CDR3 protein: CASSLEGLAGGPYEQYF. CDR3 nucleotide sequence: TGTGCCAGCAGCTTAGAAGGGCTAGCGGGAGGGCCTTACGAGCAGTACTTC.